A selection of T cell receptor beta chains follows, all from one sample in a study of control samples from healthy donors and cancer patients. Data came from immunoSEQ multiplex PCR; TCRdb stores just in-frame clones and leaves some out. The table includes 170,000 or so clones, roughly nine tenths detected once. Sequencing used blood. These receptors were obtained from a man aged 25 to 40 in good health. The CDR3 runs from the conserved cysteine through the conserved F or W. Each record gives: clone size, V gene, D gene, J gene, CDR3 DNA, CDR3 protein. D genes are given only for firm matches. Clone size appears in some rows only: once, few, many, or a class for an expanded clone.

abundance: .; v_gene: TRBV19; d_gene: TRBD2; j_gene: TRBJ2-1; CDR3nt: TGTGCCAGTAGTGCACGCGGGGGGCCGCTCTACAATGAGCAGTTCTTC; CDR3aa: CASSARGGPLYNEQFF
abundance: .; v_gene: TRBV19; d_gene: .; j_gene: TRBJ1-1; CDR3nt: TGTGCCAGTAGTATACCCCGGGACCCTATTGAAGCTTTCTTT; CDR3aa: CASSIPRDPIEAFF
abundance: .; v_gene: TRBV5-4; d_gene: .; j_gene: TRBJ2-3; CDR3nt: TGTGCCAGCAGGATTTGGGGGAAGGGCACAGATACGCAGTATTTT; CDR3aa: CASRIWGKGTDTQYF
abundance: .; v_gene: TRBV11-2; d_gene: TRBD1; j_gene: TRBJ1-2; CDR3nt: TGTGCCAGCAGCTTACCAGGGGGGGGTCGTGGCTACACCTTC; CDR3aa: CASSLPGGGRGYTF
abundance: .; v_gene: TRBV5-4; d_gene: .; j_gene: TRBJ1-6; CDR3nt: TGTGCCAGCAGCTTGCAGGGTCCCACCGTTAGGGCCCTCCACTTT; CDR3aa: CASSLQGPTVRALHF
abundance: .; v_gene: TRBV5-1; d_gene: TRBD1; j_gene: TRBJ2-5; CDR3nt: TGCGCCAGCAGCTCTACAGGGGGAAGGGAGACCCAGTACTTC; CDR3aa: CASSSTGGRETQYF
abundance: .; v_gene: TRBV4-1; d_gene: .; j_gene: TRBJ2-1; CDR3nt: TGCGCCAGCAGCCTAGGACTACCTCCCTACAATGAGCAGTTCTTC; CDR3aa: CASSLGLPPYNEQFF
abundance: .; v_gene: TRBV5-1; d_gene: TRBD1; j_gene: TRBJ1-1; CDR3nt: TGCGCCAGCTCTTGGACAGGGCCGAACACTGAAGCTTTCTTT; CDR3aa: CASSWTGPNTEAFF
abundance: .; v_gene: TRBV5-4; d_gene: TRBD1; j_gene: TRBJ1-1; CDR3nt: TGTGCCAGCAGCCAGCAGGGGGCGAACACTGAAGCTTTCTTT; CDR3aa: CASSQQGANTEAFF
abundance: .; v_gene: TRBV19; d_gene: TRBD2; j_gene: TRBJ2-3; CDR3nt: TGTGCCAGTAGTATCGTTTCTAGCGGGGTTTCGGATACGCAGTATTTT; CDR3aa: CASSIVSSGVSDTQYF
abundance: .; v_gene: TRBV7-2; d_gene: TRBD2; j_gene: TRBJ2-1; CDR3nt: TGTGCCAGCAGCGTGATGACTAGCGGAATCGTTGAGCAGTTCTTC; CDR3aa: CASSVMTSGIVEQFF
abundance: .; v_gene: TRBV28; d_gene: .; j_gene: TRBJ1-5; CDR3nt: TGTGCCAGCAGTTTATCCCATAGCAATCAGCCCCAGCATTTT; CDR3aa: CASSLSHSNQPQHF
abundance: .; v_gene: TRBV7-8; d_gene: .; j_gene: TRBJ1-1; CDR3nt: TGTGCCAGCAGCCGAAGAGAGACACTACTTGAAGCTTTCTTT; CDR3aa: CASSRRETLLEAFF
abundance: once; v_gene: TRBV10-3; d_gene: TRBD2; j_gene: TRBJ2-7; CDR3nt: TGTGCCATCAGTGAGTCCCTGACTAGCGGCTCCTACGAGCAGTACTTC; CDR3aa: CAISESLTSGSYEQYF
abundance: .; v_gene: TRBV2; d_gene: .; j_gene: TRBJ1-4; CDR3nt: TGTGCCAGCAGTAGGGGAAACGATAATGAAAAACTGTTTTTT; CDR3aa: CASSRGNDNEKLFF
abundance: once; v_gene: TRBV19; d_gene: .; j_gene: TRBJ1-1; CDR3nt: TGTGCCAGTAGTATTTCAGGGCTGAACACTGAAGCTTTCTTT; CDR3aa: CASSISGLNTEAFF
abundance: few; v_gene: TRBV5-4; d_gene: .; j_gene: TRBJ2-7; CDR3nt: TGTGCCAGCAGCTTGTTCGGCAAGGGGGTCTACGAGCAGTACTTC; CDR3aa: CASSLFGKGVYEQYF
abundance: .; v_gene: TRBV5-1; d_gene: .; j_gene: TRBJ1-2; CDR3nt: TGCGCCAGCAGCTTGGAGATGGGGACCTATGGCTACACCTTC; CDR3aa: CASSLEMGTYGYTF
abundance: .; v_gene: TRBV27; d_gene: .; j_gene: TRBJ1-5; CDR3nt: TGTGCCAGCAGTTTAATGGGGGCGCGAGGCAATCAGCCCCAGCATTTT; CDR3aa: CASSLMGARGNQPQHF
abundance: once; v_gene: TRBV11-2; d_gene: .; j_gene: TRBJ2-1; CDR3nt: TGTGCCAGCAGCCGAAATAAGGGGGGGGATTACAATGAGCAGTTCTTC; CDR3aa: CASSRNKGGDYNEQFF
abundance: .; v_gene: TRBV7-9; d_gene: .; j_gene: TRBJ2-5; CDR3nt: TGTGCCAGCAGCTTAGCTACTAGCTTAAGGGAGACCCAGTACTTC; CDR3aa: CASSLATSLRETQYF
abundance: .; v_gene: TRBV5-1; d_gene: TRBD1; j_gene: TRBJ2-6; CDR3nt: TGCGCCAGCAGCCCTCAGCCGGGACAGGAAAAAGGGGGGGCCAACGTCCTGACTTTC; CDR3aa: CASSPQPGQEKGGANVLTF
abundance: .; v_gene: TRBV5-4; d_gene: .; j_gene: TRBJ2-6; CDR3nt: TGTGCCAGCAGCTCAGCTAGTTCACGGGCTGGGGCCAACGTCCTGACTTTC; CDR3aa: CASSSASSRAGANVLTF
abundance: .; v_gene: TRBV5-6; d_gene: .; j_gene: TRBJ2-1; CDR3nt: TGTGCCAGCAGCTTGCCCCTCGACCGATCGCTGGGCAATGAGCAGTTCTTC; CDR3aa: CASSLPLDRSLGNEQFF
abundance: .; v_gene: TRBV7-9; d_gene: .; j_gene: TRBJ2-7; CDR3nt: TGTGCCAGCAGCCGACTTGCTCCCTACGAGCAGTACTTC; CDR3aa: CASSRLAPYEQYF
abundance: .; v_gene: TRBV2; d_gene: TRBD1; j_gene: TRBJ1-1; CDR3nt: TGTGCCAGCAGTCAACAGGGGGTCGGGAACACTGAAGCTTTCTTT; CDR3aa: CASSQQGVGNTEAFF
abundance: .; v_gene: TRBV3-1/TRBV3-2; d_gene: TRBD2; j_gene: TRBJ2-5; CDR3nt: TGTGCCAGCAGCCTAAGACTAGCGGGGCCCCAAGAGACCCAGTACTTC; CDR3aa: CASSLRLAGPQETQYF
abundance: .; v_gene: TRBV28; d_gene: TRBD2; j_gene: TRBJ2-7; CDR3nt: TGTGCCAGCACCTTTACGTCGCGGGGGGCCTACGAGCAGTACTTC; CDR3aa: CASTFTSRGAYEQYF
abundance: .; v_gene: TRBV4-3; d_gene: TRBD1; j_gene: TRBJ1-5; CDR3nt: TGCGCCAGCAGCCGAGACAGGGCTCCCAATCAGCCCCAGCATTTT; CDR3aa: CASSRDRAPNQPQHF
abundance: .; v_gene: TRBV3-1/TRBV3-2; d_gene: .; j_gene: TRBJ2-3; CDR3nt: TGTGCCAGCAGCCTGGGACGCCGCGGCGATACGCAGTATTTT; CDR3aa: CASSLGRRGDTQYF
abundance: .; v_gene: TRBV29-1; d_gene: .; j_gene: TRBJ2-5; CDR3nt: TGCAGCGTTGAAGATCTGGGGAGACAGACCCAGTACTTC; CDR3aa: CSVEDLGRQTQYF